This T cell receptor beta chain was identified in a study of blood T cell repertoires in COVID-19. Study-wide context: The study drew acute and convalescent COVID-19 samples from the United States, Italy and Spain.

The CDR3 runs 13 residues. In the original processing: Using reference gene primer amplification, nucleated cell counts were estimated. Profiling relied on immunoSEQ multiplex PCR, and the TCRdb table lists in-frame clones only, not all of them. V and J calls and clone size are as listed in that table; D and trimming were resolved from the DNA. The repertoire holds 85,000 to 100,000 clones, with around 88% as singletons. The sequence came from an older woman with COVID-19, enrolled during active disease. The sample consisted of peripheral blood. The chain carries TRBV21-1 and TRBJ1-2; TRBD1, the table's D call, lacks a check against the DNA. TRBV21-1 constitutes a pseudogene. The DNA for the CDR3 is TGTGCCAGCAGCAAAGGGGCAGGGTGGGGCTACACCTTC. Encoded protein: CASSKGAGWGYTF.